The entry below gives a single T cell receptor (beta chain) sequence along with its context. Original handling: Reference gene primer amplification gave estimated nucleated cell counts. The table came from immunoSEQ multiplex PCR; TCRdb's copy has only in-frame clones and leaves some out. From that table come the V and J calls and clone size; the DNA was used to work out D and trimming. The data show 55,000 to 65,000 clones, roughly four fifths seen once. Germline assignment: CDR1 SGHRS and CDR2 YFSETQ. The CDR3 is made up of 15 amino acids. Unmatched junction bases numbered 15, after V lost 4 bases and J lost 11 bases. The entry originates in a study of blood T cell repertoires in COVID-19.

The chain joins TRBV5-1 to TRBJ1-1, with 9 positions matching TRBD1. The source of this sequence is a man aged 55 to 70 with acute or convalescent COVID-19. The sample consisted of peripheral blood. The CDR3 sequence is CASSTEGQGANGAFF. Written as DNA, the CDR3 is TGCGCCAGCAGCACAGAGGGACAGGGTGCGAATGGGGCTTTCTTT.